One and the same sample provided the 12 T cell receptor beta chains below, sequenced in a study of shared clonotypes between healthy human individuals. The protocol was immunoSEQ multiplex PCR, while the TCRdb copy is restricted to in-frame clones and leaves out a portion. Counted here are 2 million to 2.5 million clones, 85% to 95% occurring once; the ten biggest clones make up 0.3% to 0.4%. Sequenced: naive CD4+ T cells from PBMCs. Subset given: CD45RA+ positively selected. Receptors originate from a man aged 18 to 35 in good health. Some clones in this sample may be carry-over from other donors' samples.

This sequence joins TRBV10-3 and TRBJ2-7; D is undetermined. This CDR3 contains 14 residues. Germline lookup yields CDR1 ENHRY and CDR2 SYGVKD. V lost 2 bases and J 2 bases, leaving 10 bases between the germline ends. The CDR3 reads CAISEAAPTYEQYF. CDR3 in DNA: TGTGCCATCAGTGAGGCAGCTCCCACCTACGAGCAGTACTTC.

A single count supports this clone. Other DNA variants within this sample encode the same CDR3. The rearrangement links TRBV5-1 to TRBJ2-7; 8 positions match TRBD1. The CDR3 runs 12 residues. The germline V gene has CDR1 SGHRS and CDR2 YFSETQ. J was trimmed by 7 bases and V by 3 bases; bases with no gene match: 3. This CDR3 is CASSSDRDEQYF. Written as DNA, the CDR3 is TGCGCCAGCAGCTCGGACAGGGATGAGCAGTACTTC.

The genes are TRBV28 and TRBJ1-2; 7 positions agree with TRBD1. CDR1 and CDR2 (germline): MDHEN, SYDVKM. The CDR3 runs to 14 residues. V shed 6 bases, J shed 4 bases, and the junction held 8 bases outside the gene matches. The CDR3 sequence is CASRGGDSLYGYTF. DNA for the CDR3: TGTGCCAGCAGGGGGGGGGACAGTCTCTATGGCTACACCTTC.

V is TRBV7-3 and J is TRBJ2-1, with 9 nucleotides matching TRBD1. Unmatched junction bases numbered 4, after V lost 5 bases and J lost 2 bases. CDR1 SGHTA and CDR2 FQGTGA come from the germline V gene. The CDR3 sequence is 15 residues long. The DNA of the CDR3 is TGTGCCAGCAGCGCCTACAGGGGGCCCTACAATGAGCAGTTCTTC. Protein: CASSAYRGPYNEQFF.

The rearrangement joins TRBV6-5 to TRBJ2-7; D possibly corresponds to TRBD1 (5 bases). V lost 2 bases and J 2 bases, leaving 13 bases between the germline ends. The CDR3 loop spans 15 amino acids. Germline values: CDR1 MNHEY, CDR2 SVGAGI. This chain's CDR3 is CASSYGWTLTYEQYF. CDR3 in DNA: TGTGCCAGCAGTTACGGGTGGACACTCACCTACGAGCAGTACTTC.

This rearrangement joins TRBV18 to TRBJ2-4, with 7 bases identical to TRBD2. Germline assignment: CDR1 KGHSH and CDR2 LQKENI. The J segment lost 8 bases and the V segment lost 6 bases, leaving 4 bases of the junction unmatched. The CDR3 is 12 amino acids. In DNA form, the CDR3 reads TGTGCCAGCTCCCCCCGGGGGGACATTCAGTACTTC. Its translation is CASSPRGDIQYF.

V and J are TRBV29-1 and TRBJ2-3; D perhaps matches TRBD1 (6 bases). CDR3 length: 13 residues. Germline CDR1 and CDR2: SQVTM and ANQGSEA. V was clipped by 7 bases and J by 1 base, with 12 bases between them. The CDR3 loop reads CSGGQGRTDTQYF. The CDR3 coding sequence is TGCAGCGGGGGGCAGGGGCGCACAGATACGCAGTATTTT.

The V and J genes are TRBV5-4 and TRBJ2-7; D is unresolved. Germline lookup yields CDR1 SGHNT and CDR2 YYREEE (reference sequence). This CDR3 has 13 amino acids. V was trimmed by 4 bases and J by 0 bases, leaving 8 bases between them. CDR3 region: CASSERSSYEQYF. Written as DNA, the CDR3 is TGTGCCAGCAGCGAGAGGAGCTCCTACGAGCAGTACTTC.

This chain links TRBV15 with TRBJ1-1; D is unresolved. The V and J ends lost 2 bases and 2 bases respectively, with 9 bases between them. This CDR3 is built from 14 residues. Germline-derived CDR1 and CDR2 are LNHNV and YYDKDF (reference sequence). The CDR3 DNA reads TGTGCCACCAGCAGACGCGACCCCAACACTGAAGCTTTCTTT. As protein: CATSRRDPNTEAFF.

In regard to this clone: At the DNA level, this CDR3 is encoded by other sequences in the same sample as well. CDR3 DNA sequence: TGCGCCAGCAGCTTGGAGCCCTCCGGGGAGCTGTTTTTT. Translating gives CASSLEPSGELFF. This chain links TRBV5-1 with TRBJ2-2, with D hard to call. Per germline, CDR1 SGHRS and CDR2 YFSETQ. V lost 0 bases to trimming and J lost 6 bases, with 6 bases between them. The CDR3 totals 13 residues.

The genes are TRBV7-2 and TRBJ2-3; a weak D match, TRBD2 (5 bases). With 1 base removed from V and 6 bases from J, the gap between germline ends came to 11 bases. Germline loops: CDR1 SGHTA, CDR2 FQGNSA. This CDR3 spans 14 amino acids. The DNA for the CDR3 is TGTGCCAGCAGCTTAGTACTAGGAACGGATACGCAGTATTTT. Amino acid sequence: CASSLVLGTDTQYF.

This clone appeared once. V usage is TRBV4-1 and J usage is TRBJ2-2; possibly TRBD1 or TRBD2 for D (5 bases each). Germline CDR1 is MGHRA and CDR2 is YSYEKL. V lost 3 bases and J 3 bases, leaving 20 bases between the germline ends. There are 18 residues in the CDR3. The CDR3 DNA sequence: TGCGCCAGCAGCCAGGGGGACGGCTTCAACCCGGACACCGGGGAGCTGTTTTTT. It encodes CASSQGDGFNPDTGELFF.